This T cell receptor beta chain was obtained from a study of blood T cell repertoires in COVID-19. Background on the study: From the United States, Italy and Spain came samples of acute and convalescent COVID-19.

In the original processing: Estimation of nucleated cell counts relied on the amplification of reference gene primers. Here immunoSEQ multiplex PCR was the method, and the copy in TCRdb shows in-frame clones only, minus some. V and J calls and clone size are copied from that table; D and trimming were computed from the DNA. The sample carries approximately 150,000 clones, around 82% recorded once. The CDR3 sequence is 17 residues long. V shed 6 bases, J shed 1 base, and the junction held 9 bases outside the gene matches. Germline CDR1 reads MDHEN; CDR2 reads SYDVKM. The sequencing sample was made of peripheral blood. This chain uses TRBV28 with TRBJ2-1; 10 bases fit TRBD2. The origin of this receptor is a woman aged 80 or over with acute or convalescent COVID-19. CDR3 sequence (DNA): TGTGCCAGCAGGTACTCGGGACTAGCGACTTCCTACAATGAGCAGTTCTTC. Amino acids: CASRYSGLATSYNEQFF.